The 27 T cell receptor beta chains given below trace back to one sample, sequenced in a study of neurological immune-mediated disorders (dated by TCRdb to about 2019). The library relied on 5' RACE. Instrument on record: Illumina HiSeq 2500. Using fastp trimming at Q25 and MiXCR clonotype assembly, TCRdb reanalyzed the public sequencing data and kept in-frame beta chains. Each entry is one CDR3 protein sequence, shown with its most common DNA and genes. In all, the sample holds about 58,000 distinct CDR3 sequences, and about 3.7% of those were seen once. The ten largest clones represent about 7% of the sample. Sequenced sample: PBMCs. These receptors were taken from a woman aged 55 to 70 with multiple sclerosis.

The chain combines TRBV9 with TRBJ2-7; 9 bases agree with TRBD1. CDR1 is SGDLS, CDR2 YYNGEE, per germline. J gave up 3 bases and V 0 bases, and 4 bases lay outside the gene matches. The CDR3 extends over 15 amino acids. The CDR3 is CASSVAAGQGYEQYF. In DNA form, the CDR3 reads TGTGCCAGCAGCGTAGCTGCGGGACAGGGCTACGAGCAGTACTTC.

The table lists this clonotype with many counts. The chain joins TRBV20-1 to TRBJ2-3; TRBD2 matches at 11 bases. Germline V gene lookup returns CDR1 DFQATT and CDR2 SNEGSKA (reference sequence). The CDR3 length is 15 residues. The trim removed 0 bases at V and 6 bases at J, leaving 5 bases unmatched. The CDR3 DNA is TGCAGTGCTAGAGATAGCGGGAGGGCCTCCGATACGCAGTATTTT. It translates to CSARDSGRASDTQYF.

The sample holds a few counts of this clonotype. This sequence joins TRBV20-1 and TRBJ2-7, with no clear D. The germline gives CDR1 DFQATT, CDR2 SNEGSKA (reference sequence). CDR3 length: 12 residues. V was trimmed by 2 bases and J by 3 bases, leaving 8 bases between them. CDR3 amino acids: CSARYKGYEQYF. The DNA of the CDR3 is TGCAGTGCTAGATACAAGGGCTACGAGCAGTACTTC.

This clonotype showed up many times. V and J are TRBV7-9 and TRBJ2-7; no clear D. V was trimmed by 1 base and J by 2 bases, leaving 15 bases between them. Germline CDR1 is SEHNR and CDR2 is FQNEAQ (reference sequence). The CDR3 spans 16 residues. CDR3 coding DNA: TGTGCCAGCAGCTTAGTTTTTGGCTTATCGCCCTACGAGCAGTACTTC. It specifies CASSLVFGLSPYEQYF.

This clonotype was counted many times. V gene TRBV20-1 combines with J gene TRBJ2-2; possibly TRBD1 for D (5 bases). This CDR3 spans 13 amino acids. The V and J ends lost 7 bases and 1 base respectively, with 10 bases between them. Germline CDR1 reads DFQATT; CDR2 reads SNEGSKA (reference sequence). The CDR3 bases are TGCAGTGTTCGGCAGGGGAACACCGGGGAGCTGTTTTTT. It yields the protein CSVRQGNTGELFF.

Ten or more counts support this clonotype. The rearrangement joins TRBV7-2 to TRBJ2-1; 10 positions agree with TRBD2. With V trimmed by 4 bases and J by 2 bases, 5 bases remained unmatched. The CDR3 is 16 amino acids. Per germline, CDR1 SGHTA and CDR2 FQGNSA. This CDR3 is CASSSRSGGAYNEQFF. In DNA form, the CDR3 reads TGTGCCAGCAGCTCCCGAAGCGGGGGGGCCTACAATGAGCAGTTCTTC.

This clonotype was observed at least ten times. The chain employs TRBV20-1 and TRBJ2-5; possible D gene TRBD2, 5 bases. Trimming shortened V by 0 bases and J by 4 bases, and 18 bases separated the two germline ends. Per the germline V gene, CDR1 is DFQATT and CDR2 is SNEGSKA (reference sequence). The CDR3 spans 16 residues. CDR3 nucleotide sequence: TGCAGTGCTAGAGATCGAAGGGCCCATGAGGGAGAGACCCAGTACTTC. This gives the protein CSARDRRAHEGETQYF.

At least ten counts were recorded for this clonotype. This chain connects TRBV5-1 to TRBJ2-7, with TRBD1 matching over 8 bases. The germline V gene has CDR1 SGHRS and CDR2 YFSETQ. With V trimmed by 0 bases and J by 6 bases, 5 bases remained unmatched. The CDR3 has 14 residues. The CDR3 DNA reads TGCGCCAGCAGCTTGGAACAGGGGGTTAGCGAGCAGTACTTC. Translating it yields CASSLEQGVSEQYF. Complete variable domain (other parts from reference TRBV5-1 and TRBJ2-7): KAGVTQTPRYLIKTRGQQVTLSCSPISGHRSVSWYQQTPGQGLQFLFEYFSETQRNKGNFPGRFSGRQFSNSRSEMNVSTLELGDSALYLCASSLEQGVSEQYFGPGTRLTVT.

This clonotype was seen many times. Here the CDR3 reads CSASPRPPYEQYF. CDR3 sequence (DNA): TGCAGTGCTAGTCCGCGGCCGCCTTACGAGCAGTACTTC. This sequence joins TRBV20-1 and TRBJ2-7; the D is unclear. Per the germline V gene, CDR1 is DFQATT and CDR2 is SNEGSKA (reference sequence). This CDR3 region has 13 residues. Trimming took 3 bases from V and 4 from J, leaving 13 bases between them.

This clonotype was seen repeatedly, ten times or more. This chain links TRBV5-1 with TRBJ1-1; no clear D gene. Germline CDR1 and CDR2: SGHRS and YFSETQ. V gave up 0 bases and J gave up 11 bases, with 14 bases separating them. The CDR3 is 13 residues long. CDR3 region: CASSLGSSLGAFF. The DNA for the CDR3 is TGCGCCAGCAGCTTGGGGTCCTCTTTAGGGGCTTTCTTT.

This clonotype was picked up a small number of times. The CDR3 DNA reads TGTGCCAGCAGCCATTGGTCAATAGCGGGCGGCGGCACCGGGGAGCTGTTTTTT. It yields the protein CASSHWSIAGGGTGELFF. The V call is TRBV3-1, the J call TRBJ2-2; the match to TRBD2 covers 7 bases. Germline V gene data show CDR1 as LGHDT and CDR2 as YNNKEL (reference sequence). J gave up 4 bases and V 3 bases, and 14 bases lay outside the gene matches. CDR3 length: 18 residues.

This clonotype was counted many times. V gene TRBV12-3 or TRBV12-4 combines with J gene TRBJ1-6; D remains ambiguous. The CDR3 has 12 amino acids. V was cut by 1 base and J by 9 bases, with 4 bases left in between. As DNA, the CDR3 is TGTGCCAGCAGTTTAGAATTTTCACCCCTCCACTTT. The encoded protein is CASSLEFSPLHF.

This clonotype was counted at least ten times. CDR3 DNA: TGTGCCAGCAGTTTAGCGGGGGATCAGCCCCAGCATTTT. The encoded protein is CASSLAGDQPQHF. This rearrangement joins TRBV12-3 or TRBV12-4 to TRBJ1-5; a weak D match, TRBD1 (5 bases). V lost 0 bases, J lost 5 bases, and 5 bases lay in between. The length of the CDR3 is 13 residues.

This clonotype has a count of ten or more. The rearrangement links TRBV20-1 to TRBJ1-2; D is ambiguous. Germline loops: CDR1 DFQATT, CDR2 SNEGSKA (reference sequence). Trimming took 6 bases from V and 5 from J, leaving 16 bases between them. The CDR3 is made up of 13 amino acids. The CDR3 loop reads CSAPLTGNYGYTF. In DNA form, the CDR3 reads TGCAGTGCCCCATTGACTGGGAATTATGGCTACACCTTC.

This clonotype occurred many times. The chain employs TRBV14 and TRBJ1-2; D unresolved. Germline CDR1 SGHDN, CDR2 FVKESK. With 4 bases removed from V and 3 bases from J, the gap between germline ends came to 9 bases. This CDR3 spans 13 amino acids. CDR3 bases: TGTGCCAGCAGCCTTCACAGTGACTATGGCTACACCTTC. Protein product: CASSLHSDYGYTF.

This clonotype was recorded many times. The chain joins TRBV7-2 to TRBJ2-2; D unresolved. Per germline, CDR1 SGHTA and CDR2 FQGNSA. V lost 1 base and J lost 1, with 4 bases in between. The CDR3 is 14 residues long. The CDR3 is CASSLVENTGELFF. CDR3 nucleotides: TGTGCCAGCAGCTTAGTCGAGAACACCGGGGAGCTGTTTTTT.

This clonotype has a count of ten or more. The V and J genes are TRBV28 and TRBJ2-3; weak D call: TRBD2 (7 bases). The CDR3 contains 18 residues. Germline loops: CDR1 MDHEN, CDR2 SYDVKM. V lost 3 bases and J lost 2, with 21 bases in between. Here the CDR3 DNA reads TGTGCCAGCAGTTTTTTTGAGGGGGGGCAATCCCTCACAGATACGCAGTATTTT. Translation gives CASSFFEGGQSLTDTQYF.

In DNA, the CDR3 is TGCAGTGCTAATCGACTAGCGGGGGCATCCGAGCAGTACTTC. Translation gives CSANRLAGASEQYF. This chain links TRBV20-1 with TRBJ2-7, with 12 bases aligning to TRBD2. The CDR3 totals 14 residues. J lost 6 bases, V lost 4 bases, and 7 bases had no gene match. Germline CDR1 is DFQATT and CDR2 is SNEGSKA (reference sequence).

This clonotype was seen ten or more times. This chain joins TRBV5-1 and TRBJ1-5, with D perhaps matching TRBD1 (5 bases). The length of the CDR3 is 15 residues. Looked up from germline, CDR1 is SGHRS and CDR2 is YFSETQ. The ends were cut back, 0 bases at V and 3 bases at J, with 10 bases in the middle. CDR3 DNA: TGCGCCAGCAGCTTGGCCGGGGGGTACAATCAGCCCCAGCATTTT. Protein sequence: CASSLAGGYNQPQHF.

In its sample, this clonotype was seen many times. The chain joins TRBV4-2 to TRBJ1-2; D is unresolved. V was pared by 0 bases and J by 3 bases, with 14 bases between. Germline V gene sequence: CDR1 LGHNA, CDR2 YNFKEQ. The CDR3 totals 16 residues. CDR3 sequence: CASSQDYGENYYGYTF. Written as DNA, the CDR3 is TGTGCCAGCAGCCAAGATTACGGAGAGAACTACTATGGCTACACCTTC.

The V gene is TRBV5-5, the J gene TRBJ1-1, with D unresolved. Looked up from germline, CDR1 is SGHKS and CDR2 is YYEKEE (reference sequence). This CDR3 contains 15 residues. The V gene lost 4 bases and the J gene lost 1 base, with 14 bases spanning the gap. This chain's CDR3 is CASSRTITQNTEAFF. In nucleotides, the CDR3 is TGTGCCAGCAGCCGTACCATAACCCAGAACACTGAAGCTTTCTTT.

This clonotype was seen at least ten times. J is TRBJ2-2 and V is TRBV5-1; D call uncertain. The germline V gene encodes CDR1 SGHRS and CDR2 YFSETQ. V was cut by 2 bases and J by 8 bases, with 13 bases left in between. The CDR3 totals 14 residues. CDR3 loop: CASSFDGGWGELFF. The DNA for the CDR3 is TGCGCCAGCAGCTTCGACGGCGGTTGGGGGGAGCTGTTTTTT.

This clonotype was recorded at least ten times. This chain links TRBV15 with TRBJ2-3; D is uncertain. Trimming took off 6 bases at V and 2 bases at J, with 9 bases between the two ends. This CDR3 has 13 residues. Germline V gene data show CDR1 as LNHNV and CDR2 as YYDKDF (reference sequence). CDR3 nucleotides: TGTGCCACCAGTTTATTTTACACAGATACGCAGTATTTT. It yields the protein CATSLFYTDTQYF.

This clonotype was detected many times. The rearrangement joins TRBV7-2 to TRBJ2-7; 7 bases align to TRBD2. The ends lost 10 bases at V and 1 base at J; junction bases unmatched: 7. The CDR3 runs to 13 residues. Germline CDR1 SGHTA, CDR2 FQGNSA. The CDR3 nucleotides read TGTGCCATCCCTAGCGGTACGTCCTACGAGCAGTACTTC. It is translated as CAIPSGTSYEQYF.

About this clonotype: This may come from a read error, since a much larger clone is one base off. The chain's CDR3 is CASSLRGRNSYNKQFF. The CDR3 nucleotides read TGTGCCAGCAGCCTGAGGGGGAGGAACTCCTACAATAAGCAGTTCTTC. V usage is TRBV7-8 and J usage is TRBJ2-1; D assignment may be TRBD1 or TRBD2 (6 bases each). Looked up from germline, CDR1 is SGHVS and CDR2 is FQNEAQ. CDR3 length: 16 amino acids.

Note on this clonotype: Just one base apart from a much larger clone, this may be a read error. Likely a read error: the CDR3 ends without its conserved phenylalanine or tryptophan. The chain couples TRBV5-1 to TRBJ2-3; no clear D. The CDR3 runs to 13 residues. Trimming removed 2 bases at V and 2 bases at J, with 6 bases between. CDR1 is SGHRS, CDR2 YFSETQ, per germline. CDR3 DNA sequence: TGCGCCAGCAGCTTCATACCCACAGATACGCAGTATATT. As protein: CASSFIPTDTQYI.

This clonotype was observed at least ten times. This chain links TRBV5-1 with TRBJ2-1, with 13 bases aligning to TRBD2. The CDR3 spans 16 residues. V dropped 4 bases and J dropped 4; count of bases not matched to a gene: 5. Germline CDR1 SGHRS, CDR2 YFSETQ. Here the CDR3 reads CASSARLAGGYNEQFF. CDR3 DNA sequence: TGCGCCAGCAGCGCCAGACTAGCGGGAGGTTACAATGAGCAGTTCTTC. Supplemented by reference TRBV5-1 and TRBJ2-1, the full variable domain reads KAGVTQTPRYLIKTRGQQVTLSCSPISGHRSVSWYQQTPGQGLQFLFEYFSETQRNKGNFPGRFSGRQFSNSRSEMNVSTLELGDSALYLCASSARLAGGYNEQFFGPGTRLTVL.